This T cell receptor beta chain was sequenced for a study of cytomegalovirus exposure and HLA in healthy donors (dated by TCRdb to the late 2010s). With respect to the entire study: The roughly 700 repertoires of the first cohort and the approximately 110 validation repertoires were produced on the same platform, according to a later analysis. The aim of the study was to test whether cataloging public T cell receptors could identify signatures of past pathogen exposure. Along with the approximately 670-subject first cohort, a separate validation cohort of approximately 110 different subjects was used. The study combined high-throughput TCR immunosequencing, statistical association of individual TCRs with disease status, and machine learning to predict cytomegalovirus infection status. What the authors observed across the whole study: The study gave a list of 150 to 200 TCR beta chains associated with cytomegalovirus. Most TCR sequences were seen in very few donors, while some public TCRs were found in many individuals. Cytomegalovirus status was reported to be diagnosed by the classifier with high specificity and sensitivity in both the original and validation cohorts. In a later analysis, TCRs clustered in the first cohort were found to also tend to co-occur in the 110 or so validation repertoires, with 94% of cluster scores above 0. A later analysis had no HLA typing for the validation cohort, so co-occurrence there was scored across all 110 or so repertoires. According to the authors, the approach could potentially be generalized to other disease states and immunological phenotypes. In vitro tests confirmed that a few of the cytomegalovirus-associated TCR beta chains recognize cytomegalovirus antigens.

The donors belonged to the validation cohort of about 130 subjects, which was separate from the roughly 700-subject first cohort. With respect to this clone: Its antigen remains unidentified. Qualities for individual bases were not recorded, and no much larger clone is one base off.

CDR1 and CDR2 are drawn from the germline V gene (reference sequence): MNHEY, SMNVEV. Trimmed from V: 6 bases; trimmed from J: 0 bases; junction bases lacking a gene match: 13. The CDR3 starts with the cysteine, ends with the phenylalanine, and has 19 residues. The DNA shown is the 57-base CDR3, in frame from base 1. The receptor library was made with the immunoSEQ multiplex PCR assay. As for the authors' bioinformatics: A statistical classification framework was developed to diagnose cytomegalovirus status using the catalog of TCR beta chain sequences. TCRdb mirrors the immuneACCESS table, restricted to in-frame sequences. Some clones are absent from its copies; in checked studies, under half trace to an unresolved V gene, and the reason for the others is unknown. Clone size and V and J calls were adopted from that table, with D and trimming inferred from the DNA. The sample table lists roughly 130,000 clones, roughly 87% of them with a count of one. Of the sample, around 9% falls within the top ten clones.

The sequence joins TRBV27 to TRBJ2-1, with TRBD2 matching 11 junction bases. The source of this sequence is a young woman in good health and CMV-seropositive. What was sequenced was PBMCs. At the DNA level, the sequence is TGTGCCAGCAGCCCCCTTTTAGCGGGGGGGTTCAGCTCCTACAATGAGCAGTTCTTC. This sequence encodes CASSPLLAGGFSSYNEQFF.